The present T cell receptor beta chain was sequenced within a study of monozygotic twins with inflammatory bowel disease. Study-level findings and limits: Compared with healthy co-twins, IBD patients showed reduced TCRbeta repertoire diversity by inverse Simpson.

The RNA usage for each TCR library was roughly 3.5 ug of total RNA. Reanalyzing the 5' RACE reads, TCRdb keeps one entry per CDR3 protein, without DNA. Recorded for this sample: around 410,000 distinct CDR3 sequences. The germline V gene encodes CDR1 LGHDT and CDR2 YNNKEL (reference sequence). The CDR3 extends over 15 amino acids. Remarks on this clonotype: Its antigen is currently unknown.

Researchers isolated total RNA from whole blood without sorting T cells. What was sequenced was blood. The TCR originated in a human donor with ulcerative colitis or Crohn's disease, or a healthy co-twin of an affected twin (not recorded which). The chain uses TRBV3-1 and TRBJ2-3. CDR3 sequence reads: CASSKELANTDTQYF.